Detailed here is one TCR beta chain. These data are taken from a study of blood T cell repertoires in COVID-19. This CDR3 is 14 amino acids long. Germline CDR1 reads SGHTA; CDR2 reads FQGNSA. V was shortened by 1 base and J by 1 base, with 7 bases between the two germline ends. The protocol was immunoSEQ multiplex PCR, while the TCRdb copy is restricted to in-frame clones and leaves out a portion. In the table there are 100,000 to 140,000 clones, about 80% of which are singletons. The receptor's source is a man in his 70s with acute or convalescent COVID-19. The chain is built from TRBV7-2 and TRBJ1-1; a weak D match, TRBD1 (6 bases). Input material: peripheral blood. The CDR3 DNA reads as TGTGCCAGCAGCTTAGAAGGGGGGAACACTGAAGCTTTCTTT. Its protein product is CASSLEGGNTEAFF.